Below are 30 T cell receptor beta chains sequenced from a single sample in a study of cytomegalovirus exposure and HLA in healthy donors. PCR used 60 Vbeta primers and 13 Jbeta primers. Data came from immunoSEQ multiplex PCR; TCRdb stores just in-frame clones and leaves some out. The sample yields around 100,000 clones, around 85% seen once. Source material: PBMCs. These receptor sequences come from a man aged 25 to 40 in good health and CMV-seronegative.

The chain recombines TRBV29-1 with TRBJ2-7; 7 bases fit TRBD1. CDR1 is SQVTM and CDR2 is ANQGSEA in the germline V gene. This CDR3 comprises 12 residues. CDR3 nucleotide sequence: TGCAGTTACAGGGGCGACTCCTACGAGCAGTACTTC. Translated: CSYRGDSYEQYF.

The CDR3 is CASSLEPLGVYTEAFF. As DNA, the CDR3 is TGCGCCAGCAGCTTGGAACCTCTAGGGGTTTACACTGAAGCTTTCTTT. The V and J genes are TRBV5-1 and TRBJ1-1; weak D call: TRBD1 (5 bases). Trimming removed 0 bases at V and 3 bases at J, with 15 bases between. Germline CDR1 is SGHRS and CDR2 is YFSETQ. CDR3 length: 16 residues.

The rearrangement links TRBV23-1 to TRBJ2-7, with TRBD1 matching 9 bases. TRBV23-1 is marked as an open reading frame, function uncertain. The CDR3 extends over 14 amino acids. J gave up 2 bases and V 7 bases, and 6 bases lay outside the gene matches. CDR3 residues: CASKQQGATYEQYF. In DNA, the CDR3 is TGCGCCAGCAAACAACAGGGGGCCACCTACGAGCAGTACTTC.

The V gene is TRBV7-8, the J gene TRBJ1-2; D might be TRBD1 (5 bases). The CDR3 has 13 amino acids. The V and J ends lost 5 bases and 2 bases respectively, with 9 bases between them. Germline V gives CDR1 SGHVS, CDR2 FQNEAQ. The CDR3 reads CASSPDSNYGYTF. The CDR3 DNA reads as TGTGCCAGCAGCCCTGACAGCAACTATGGCTACACCTTC.

V and J are TRBV5-6 and TRBJ2-5; 7 bases align to TRBD1. This CDR3 has 15 amino acids. Trimming removed 3 bases from V and 2 bases from J; junction bases left unmatched: 7. CDR1 and CDR2 (germline): SGHDT, YYEEEE. The CDR3 is CASSSLTGDQETQYF. The CDR3 bases are TGTGCCAGCAGCTCCTTAACAGGGGATCAAGAGACCCAGTACTTC.

The table lists this clone with a few counts. The rearrangement uses TRBV7-2 and TRBJ2-4; no clear D. The germline V and J ends were trimmed by 5 bases and 4 bases, with 15 bases remaining between them. This CDR3 is 15 amino acids long. CDR1 and CDR2 from the germline V gene are SGHTA and FQGNSA. The CDR3 nucleotides read TGTGCCAGCAGCGTCGTGGGCGCGTCAAAAAACATTCAGTACTTC. Its protein product is CASSVVGASKNIQYF.

V usage is TRBV10-3 and J usage is TRBJ2-6, with D maybe TRBD1 (5 bases). The germline V and J ends were trimmed by 5 bases and 2 bases, with 10 bases remaining between them. CDR3 length: 15 residues. CDR1 is ENHRY, CDR2 SYGVKD, per germline. This chain's CDR3 is CAISSPGTGANVLTF. The CDR3 DNA follows: TGTGCCATCAGTTCCCCAGGGACTGGGGCCAACGTCCTGACTTTC.

This clone was recorded once. The J gene is TRBJ1-4, the V gene TRBV15, with D possibly TRBD1 on 5 matching bases. The germline V gene has CDR1 LNHNV and CDR2 YYDKDF (reference sequence). The CDR3 totals 16 residues. V was trimmed by 3 bases and J by 12 bases, leaving 23 bases between them. The CDR3 region is CATSRGGTLPNDQLFF. As DNA, the CDR3 is TGTGCCACCAGCAGGGGAGGGACCTTACCTAATGATCAACTGTTTTTT.

This clone has just one count. The chain is built from TRBV5-1 and TRBJ2-1, with 9 positions matching TRBD1. This CDR3 is 13 amino acids long. Germline CDR1 and CDR2: SGHRS and YFSETQ. The V segment lost 4 bases and the J segment 8 bases; nucleotides outside the gene matches: 4. CDR3 nucleotide sequence: TGCGCCAGCAGCCTACAGGGGGCCTATGAGCAGTTCTTC. Residues: CASSLQGAYEQFF.

This chain joins TRBV18 and TRBJ2-1; 10 bases agree with TRBD2. From germline, CDR1 is KGHSH and CDR2 LQKENI. V lost 4 bases, J lost 10 bases, and 1 base stayed unmatched. The CDR3 has 12 residues. DNA of the CDR3: TGTGCCAGCTCACGGACTAGCGGAGAGCAGTTCTTC. Protein sequence: CASSRTSGEQFF. Variable domain in full (rest from reference TRBV18 and TRBJ2-1): NAGVMQNPRHLVRRRGQEARLRCSPMKGHSHVYWYRQLPEEGLKFMVYLQKENIIDESGMPKERFSAEFPKEGPSILRIQQVVRGDSAAYFCASSRTSGEQFFGPGTRLTVL.

The rearrangement uses TRBV29-1 and TRBJ2-1; TRBD1 is a possible D gene (6 bases). CDR3 length: 15 residues. V lost 0 bases and J 9 bases, leaving 18 bases between the germline ends. The germline gives CDR1 SQVTM, CDR2 ANQGSEA. The CDR3 coding sequence is TGCAGCGTTGAAGATCCTGGTGGGGGCCAGATTGAGCAGTTCTTC. Translated: CSVEDPGGGQIEQFF.

The chain couples TRBV7-8 to TRBJ2-7, with 7 bases identical to TRBD2. V trimming: 2 bases; J trimming: 1 base; junction bases outside the gene matches: 5. Germline V gene sequence: CDR1 SGHVS, CDR2 FQNEAQ. The CDR3 has 15 amino acids. The CDR3 nucleotides are TGTGCCAGCAGCTTACGGCTAGCGGATTCCTACGAGCAGTACTTC. This gives the protein CASSLRLADSYEQYF. The complete variable domain, with remaining parts taken from reference TRBV7-8 and TRBJ2-7, reads GAGVSQSPRYKVAKRGQDVALRCDPISGHVSLFWYQQALGQGPEFLTYFQNEAQLDKSGLPSDRFFAERPEGSVSTLKIQRTQQEDSAVYLCASSLRLADSYEQYFGPGTRLTVT.

The chain combines TRBV21-1 with TRBJ2-3; the table names TRBD2, a call not compared with the DNA. TRBV21-1 is a listed pseudogene. CDR3 size: 16 residues. CDR3 coding DNA: TGTGCCAGCAGCACCATGGGAGGGGGGTTAACAGATACGCAGTATTTT. Residues: CASSTMGGGLTDTQYF.

The V and J genes are TRBV7-6 and TRBJ2-3, with 7 bases aligning to TRBD1. Germline V gene sequence: CDR1 SGHVS, CDR2 FNYEAQ. The CDR3 spans 16 residues. The J segment lost 0 bases and the V segment lost 1 base, leaving 4 bases of the junction unmatched. The CDR3 region has the DNA TGTGCCAGCAGCTTAGGTAGGGGGCAGAGCACAGATACGCAGTATTTT. The encoded protein is CASSLGRGQSTDTQYF.

The CDR3 bases are TGCGCCAGCAGCTTACCGGGACAGGGTAATCGAGAGACCCAGTACTTC. It yields the protein CASSLPGQGNRETQYF. The gene calls are TRBV5-1 and TRBJ2-5, with 9 bases fitting TRBD1. The CDR3 is 16 residues long. CDR1 is SGHRS, CDR2 YFSETQ, per germline. The V and J ends lost 2 bases and 4 bases, in that order; junction bases with no gene match: 9.

This clone was detected a few times. This rearrangement joins TRBV4-3 to TRBJ2-1; the match to TRBD2 covers 8 bases. There are 16 residues in the CDR3. Germline CDR1 and CDR2: LGHNA and YSLEER. Trimming took 0 bases from V and 0 from J; bases not matched to a gene: 1. The CDR3 is CASSQDAGGSYNEQFF. The CDR3 DNA follows: TGCGCCAGCAGCCAAGATGCGGGAGGCTCCTACAATGAGCAGTTCTTC.

The V gene is TRBV7-3, the J gene TRBJ2-3, with 8 bases lining up with TRBD1. Losses at the gene ends were 5 bases for V and 2 bases for J; bases not matched to a gene: 6. The CDR3 sequence is 15 residues long. Germline V gene lookup returns CDR1 SGHTA and CDR2 FQGTGA. The CDR3 DNA sequence: TGTGCCAGCAGCACACAGGGGGTTAACACAGATACGCAGTATTTT. Its protein product is CASSTQGVNTDTQYF.

The V call is TRBV2, the J call TRBJ1-2; TRBD1 matches 8 bases. This CDR3 is built from 14 residues. CDR1 and CDR2 from the germline V gene are SNHLY and FYNNEI. Trimming removed 3 bases from V and 3 bases from J; junction bases left unmatched: 3. CDR3 region: CASSENRGDYGYTF. DNA for the CDR3: TGTGCCAGCAGTGAGAACAGGGGGGACTATGGCTACACCTTC.

The chain employs TRBV5-1 and TRBJ2-1, with D uncertain. There are 14 residues in the CDR3. The germline gives CDR1 SGHRS, CDR2 YFSETQ. Deletions cut 4 bases from V and 7 bases from J, with 15 bases between. The CDR3 sequence is CASSATVPLNEQFF. As DNA, the CDR3 is TGCGCCAGCAGCGCTACAGTTCCGTTGAATGAGCAGTTCTTC.

This chain joins TRBV7-9 and TRBJ2-5, with unresolved D. The CDR3 runs 15 residues. The V end was cut by 5 bases, the J end by 7 bases, with 20 bases between. The germline gives CDR1 SEHNR, CDR2 FQNEAQ (reference sequence). The DNA for the CDR3 is TGTGCCAGCAGCCCTAGGCAGATCCGGATGGGGACCCAGTACTTC. Translated: CASSPRQIRMGTQYF.

This clone was recorded only once. The genes are TRBV5-6 and TRBJ2-5; possibly TRBD1 for D (5 bases). The CDR3 contains 12 residues. Trimming shortened V by 3 bases and J by 5 bases, and 8 bases separated the two germline ends. The germline V gene has CDR1 SGHDT and CDR2 YYEEEE. The chain's CDR3 is CASSSSGETQYF. The CDR3 bases are TGTGCCAGCAGCTCCTCAGGGGAGACCCAGTACTTC. The entire variable domain, with the rest obtained from reference TRBV5-6 and TRBJ2-5, is as follows: DAGVTQSPTHLIKTRGQQVTLRCSPKSGHDTVSWYQQALGQGPQFIFQYYEEEERQRGNFPDRFSGHQFPNYSSELNVNALLLGDSALYLCASSSSGETQYFGPGTRLLVL.

This chain joins TRBV4-2 and TRBJ1-2; a weak D match, TRBD1 (6 bases). This CDR3 spans 15 amino acids. V lost 1 base to trimming and J lost 0 bases, with 9 bases between them. The germline gives CDR1 LGHNA, CDR2 YNFKEQ. The CDR3 DNA reads TGTGCCAGCAGCCAAGGGGACACGACTAACTATGGCTACACCTTC. It yields the protein CASSQGDTTNYGYTF.

The J gene is TRBJ1-3, the V gene TRBV7-2; D is unclear. The CDR3 length is 14 residues. V was clipped by 5 bases and J by 5 bases, with 13 bases between them. Per the germline V gene, CDR1 is SGHTA and CDR2 is FQGNSA. CDR3 sequence: CASSHLGVRNTIYF. In nucleotides, the CDR3 is TGTGCCAGCAGCCACCTAGGTGTTAGAAACACCATATATTTT.

The genes are TRBV9 and TRBJ1-1; D not resolved. The V end lost 4 bases, the J end lost 1 base, and 11 bases lay between the germline ends. Germline V gives CDR1 SGDLS, CDR2 YYNGEE. This CDR3 spans 14 amino acids. The CDR3 nucleotides are TGTGCCAGCAGCCCCTTCCCAGGGAACACTGAAGCTTTCTTT. Protein product: CASSPFPGNTEAFF.

The chain carries TRBV30 and TRBJ2-1; TRBD1 might be the D (5 bases). Trimming took 0 bases from V and 2 from J, leaving 8 bases between them. CDR1 is GTSNPN, CDR2 SVGIG, per germline (reference sequence). The CDR3 consists of 14 residues. The CDR3 region is CAWSVPGTYNEQFF. The CDR3 region has the DNA TGTGCCTGGAGTGTGCCAGGGACCTACAATGAGCAGTTCTTC.

In its sample, this clone was seen once. The J gene is TRBJ2-5, the V gene TRBV2, with 9 bases identical to TRBD1. V lost 5 bases and J lost 3; bases outside the gene matches: 1. The germline gives CDR1 SNHLY, CDR2 FYNNEI. This CDR3 has 13 residues. The CDR3 reads CASSRDREETQYF. Here the CDR3 DNA reads TGTGCCAGCAGTAGGGACAGGGAAGAGACCCAGTACTTC. Based on the CDR3 plus reference TRBV2 and TRBJ2-5, the full variable domain is EPEVTQTPSHQVTQMGQEVILRCVPISNHLYFYWYRQILGQKVEFLVSFYNNEISEKSEIFDDQFSVERPDGSNFTLKIRSTKLEDSAMYFCASSRDREETQYFGPGTRLLVL.

This chain joins TRBV14 and TRBJ2-1; 11 nucleotides align to TRBD2. This CDR3 has 14 residues. Germline V gives CDR1 SGHDN, CDR2 FVKESK. Trimming at V came to 4 bases and at J to 8 bases, leaving 4 bases not matched to a gene. CDR3 nucleotide sequence: TGTGCCAGCAGCCTTCGACTAGCGGGGCATGAGCAGTTCTTC. It encodes CASSLRLAGHEQFF.

The V call is TRBV4-3, the J call TRBJ1-3; D call uncertain. V lost 0 bases to trimming and J lost 2 bases, with 8 bases between them. The CDR3 totals 15 residues. Germline-derived CDR1 and CDR2 are LGHNA and YSLEER. The CDR3 here is CASSQDSTPGNTIYF. The CDR3 DNA reads as TGCGCCAGCAGCCAAGATTCTACTCCTGGAAACACCATATATTTT.

This chain uses TRBV6-1 with TRBJ2-7; 9 bases are a match to TRBD2. J lost 2 bases, V lost 4 bases, and 3 bases had no gene match. The CDR3 spans 14 residues. CDR1 is MNHNS, CDR2 SASEGT, per germline. As DNA, the CDR3 is TGTGCCAGCAGTGTTCTAGCGGGGCCCTACGAGCAGTACTTC. Translated, it gives CASSVLAGPYEQYF.

The CDR3 DNA reads TGTGCCTGGAGTGGGGCTAGCGGTTACAATGAGCAGTTCTTC. Its translation is CAWSGASGYNEQFF. The chain carries TRBV30 and TRBJ2-1, with 7 nucleotides matching TRBD2. This CDR3 spans 14 amino acids. CDR1 is GTSNPN and CDR2 is SVGIG in the germline V gene (reference sequence). V gave up 1 base and J gave up 4 bases; unmatched junction bases: 4.